This entry features one T cell receptor beta chain sequence. The antigen remains undetermined. This sample stems from a study of identifying expanded T cells in peripheral blood. During the collection period, no donor immune events like infections were recorded. The assay was immunoSEQ multiplex PCR, and TCRdb's table has in-frame clones only and misses some. The sample contains 95,000 or so clones, approximately 86% of which appear only once. Study conclusions and caveats: Clone count variance between roughly 2-week samples rose with total template count. Over around two and four weeks, about 15 and 18 clones changed, versus around 1.3 between replicates.

In germline, CDR1 is DFQATT, CDR2 SNEGSKA (reference sequence). This CDR3 spans 11 amino acids. The clonotype comes from a person aged 18 to 70 in good health. The source material was blood. The chain is built from TRBV20-1 and TRBJ1-1, with TRBD1 as a possible D gene (5 bases). CDR3 loop: CIGTRDTEAFF. CDR3 in DNA: TGCATTGGGACCAGGGACACTGAAGCTTTCTTT.